This TCR beta chain was sequenced for a study of PD-1 blockade in classical Hodgkin lymphoma (dated by TCRdb to 2019 to 2021). Background on the whole study: Nivolumab dosing was 3 mg/kg intravenously every 2 weeks, continuing until either disease progression or unacceptable toxicity. The study used CyTOF and TCR beta sequencing to define a peripheral blood immune signature of response to PD-1 blockade in classical Hodgkin lymphoma. Points the paper makes about the study in general: By C4D1, a significant rise was seen in CD4+ TCR diversity but not in CD8+ TCR diversity (p=0.0027 vs p=0.16), and the rise was most apparent among complete responders (p=0.02). The study was limited to a single clinical trial cohort, and causes of repertoire differences, possibly disease activity or prior therapy, remained undefined. Trial patients achieving complete response had baseline diversity similar to newly diagnosed patients, whereas partial responders and progressors had significantly lower diversity. Baseline TCR diversity was reported to be lower in newly diagnosed patients than in healthy donors, and even lower in relapsed/refractory patients. Lower diversity was observed in patients in whom nivolumab was started less than 1 year after ASCT, and these patients were excluded from later analyses so that confounding by immune reconstitution would be avoided.

As encoded in the germline V gene, CDR1 is MNHEY while CDR2 is SVGAGI. V is pruned by 6 bases and J by 7 bases, leaving 3 bases of the junction without a gene match. Spanning cysteine to phenylalanine, the CDR3 consists of 13 amino acids. Just the 39-base CDR3 DNA is kept, in frame starting at base 1. Genomic DNA was isolated using the Qiagen DNeasy kit from unsorted PBMCs as well as from negatively selected CD4+ and CD8+ fractions. TCR beta CDR3 regions were amplified by immunoSEQ multiplex PCR using primers annealing to V and J segments. A synthetic immune receptor repertoire was used to minimize amplification bias, and remaining bias was computationally removed after sequencing. The authors' analysis ran thus. Repertoire diversity was quantified as the Shannon entropy index using custom Python scripts. Unsorted, CD4+ and CD8+ repertoires were analyzed separately, except for combined analyses in which CD4+ and CD8+ sequences were merged in silico. A clone was considered expanded if an increase in frequency of at least 2-fold after treatment relative to C1D1 was found, and a pseudocount of 0.5 was applied to clones undetected at baseline. Singleton clones were defined as clones with 0 or 1 copy at C1D1, and non-singleton clones were defined as clones with 2 or more copies. Clones expanded in unsorted samples were labelled as CD4+, CD8+ or unknown by matching protein sequences in sorted samples from the same patient. Wilcoxon tests on paired samples were used to test diversity changes from C1D1 to C4D1. Entries here come from immuneACCESS through TCRdb and include only in-frame sequences with V and J called. Some clones fail to appear in such tables; in the studies checked, an unresolved V gene covers under half of the shortfall, and the cause of the remainder is unknown. V and J calls and clone size follow that table, whereas D and trimming were derived from the DNA. This sample gives tens of thousands of clones in total; 55% to 70% of them show up just once. The biggest ten clones account for under 3% of the sample.

On this clone itself: Its recognized antigen is unknown. Base-call qualities are not available, and no considerably larger clone is one nucleotide away.

The meaning of the sample's time point label: cycle 4 day 1 (C4D1), after six to seven weeks of nivolumab. Every trial patient had relapsed following autologous stem cell transplantation, and prior brentuximab vedotin exposure was what differed among cohorts A, B and C. The trial cohort was composed of about 53 patients with relapsed/refractory classical Hodgkin lymphoma, for whom complete response, partial response or progressive disease was recorded as best overall response. In the multi-cohort phase II CheckMate 205 trial, trial patients received single-agent nivolumab. An independent review committee assessed best overall response using the 2007 International Working Group response criteria. Trial PBMCs were obtained immediately prior to nivolumab initiation (C1D1) and on therapy at cycle 2 day 1 and cycle 4 day 1. Peripheral blood was collected in 8 mL Vacutainer Cell Preparation Tubes, from which PBMCs were isolated by centrifugation and then cryopreserved.

The specimen comprised peripheral blood mononuclear cells (PBMCs), sampled before the fourth cycle of nivolumab. The sequence derives from a human donor with classical Hodgkin lymphoma. The chain uses TRBV6-5 and TRBJ2-2; TRBD1 lines up with 9 middle nucleotides. The CDR3 corresponds to CASRTGGGGELFF. The bases read TGTGCCAGCAGGACAGGGGGGGGCGGGGAGCTGTTTTTT.